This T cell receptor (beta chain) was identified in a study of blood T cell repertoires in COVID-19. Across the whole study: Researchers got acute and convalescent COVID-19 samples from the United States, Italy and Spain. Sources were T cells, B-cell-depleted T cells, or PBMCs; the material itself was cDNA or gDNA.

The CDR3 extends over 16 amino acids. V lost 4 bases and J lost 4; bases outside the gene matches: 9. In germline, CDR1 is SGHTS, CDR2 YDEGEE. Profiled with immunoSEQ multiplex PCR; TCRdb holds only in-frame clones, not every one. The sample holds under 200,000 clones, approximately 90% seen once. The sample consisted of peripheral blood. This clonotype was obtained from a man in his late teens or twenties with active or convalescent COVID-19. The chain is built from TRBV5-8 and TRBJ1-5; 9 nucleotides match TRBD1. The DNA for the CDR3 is TGTGCCAGCAGCCACCCGCGGACAGGGGAAAATCAGCCCCAGCATTTT. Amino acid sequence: CASSHPRTGENQPQHF.